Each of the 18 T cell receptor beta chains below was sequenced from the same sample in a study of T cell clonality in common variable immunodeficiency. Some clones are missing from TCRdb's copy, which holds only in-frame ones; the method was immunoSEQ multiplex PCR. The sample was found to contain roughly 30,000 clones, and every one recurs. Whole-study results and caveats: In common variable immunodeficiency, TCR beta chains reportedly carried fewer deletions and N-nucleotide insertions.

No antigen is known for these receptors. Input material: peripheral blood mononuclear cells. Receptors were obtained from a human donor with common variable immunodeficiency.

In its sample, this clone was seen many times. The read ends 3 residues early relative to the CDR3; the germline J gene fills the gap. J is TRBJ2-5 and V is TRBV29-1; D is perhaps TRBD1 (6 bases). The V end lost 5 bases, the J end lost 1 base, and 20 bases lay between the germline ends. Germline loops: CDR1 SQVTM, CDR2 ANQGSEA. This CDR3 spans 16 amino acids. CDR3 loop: CSVQVQEQGPQETQYF. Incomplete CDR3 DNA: TGCAGCGTTCAAGTACAGGAACAGGGCCCCCAAGAGACC.

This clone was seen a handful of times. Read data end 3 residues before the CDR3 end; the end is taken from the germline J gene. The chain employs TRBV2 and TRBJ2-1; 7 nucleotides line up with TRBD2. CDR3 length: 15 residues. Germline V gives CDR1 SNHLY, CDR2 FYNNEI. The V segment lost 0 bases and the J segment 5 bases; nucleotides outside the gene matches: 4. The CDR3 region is CASSEALLADNEQFF. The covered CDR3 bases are TGTGCCAGCAGTGAAGCGCTGCTAGCGGACAATGAG.

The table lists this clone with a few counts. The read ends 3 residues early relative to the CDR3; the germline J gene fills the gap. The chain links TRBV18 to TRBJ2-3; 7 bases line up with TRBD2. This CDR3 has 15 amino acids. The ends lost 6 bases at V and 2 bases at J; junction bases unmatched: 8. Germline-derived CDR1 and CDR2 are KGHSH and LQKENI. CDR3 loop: CASSGWSGTTDTQYF. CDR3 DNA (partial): TGTGCCAGCTCCGGCTGGAGCGGGACCACAGATACG. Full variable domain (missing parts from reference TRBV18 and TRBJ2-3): NAGVMQNPRHLVRRRGQEARLRCSPMKGHSHVYWYRQLPEEGLKFMVYLQKENIIDESGMPKERFSAEFPKEGPSILRIQQVVRGDSAAYFCASSGWSGTTDTQYFGPGTRLTVL.

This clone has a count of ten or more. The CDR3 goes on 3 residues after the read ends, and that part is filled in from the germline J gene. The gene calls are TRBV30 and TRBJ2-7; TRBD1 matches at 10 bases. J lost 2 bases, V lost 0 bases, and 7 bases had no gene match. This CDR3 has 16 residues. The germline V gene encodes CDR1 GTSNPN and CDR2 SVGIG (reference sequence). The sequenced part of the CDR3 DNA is TGTGCCTGGAGTGTTCTGGGACAGGGGAGCGCCTACGAG. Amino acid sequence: CAWSVLGQGSAYE. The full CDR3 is CAWSVLGQGSAYEQYF.

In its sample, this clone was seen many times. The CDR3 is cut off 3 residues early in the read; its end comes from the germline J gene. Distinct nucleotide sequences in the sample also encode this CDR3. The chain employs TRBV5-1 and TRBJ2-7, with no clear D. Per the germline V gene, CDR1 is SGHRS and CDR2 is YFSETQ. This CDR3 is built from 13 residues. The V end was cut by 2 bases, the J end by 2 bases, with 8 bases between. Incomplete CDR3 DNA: TGCGCCAGCAGCTTTGGTCTAACCTACGAG. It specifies CASSFGLTYE. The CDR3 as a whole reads CASSFGLTYEQYF.

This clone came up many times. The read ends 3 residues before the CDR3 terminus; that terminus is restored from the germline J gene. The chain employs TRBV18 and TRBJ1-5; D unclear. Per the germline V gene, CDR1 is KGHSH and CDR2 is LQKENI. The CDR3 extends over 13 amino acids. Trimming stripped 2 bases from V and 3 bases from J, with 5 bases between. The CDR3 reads CASSPGNNQPQHF. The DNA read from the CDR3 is TGTGCCAGCTCACCAGGCAACAATCAGCCC.

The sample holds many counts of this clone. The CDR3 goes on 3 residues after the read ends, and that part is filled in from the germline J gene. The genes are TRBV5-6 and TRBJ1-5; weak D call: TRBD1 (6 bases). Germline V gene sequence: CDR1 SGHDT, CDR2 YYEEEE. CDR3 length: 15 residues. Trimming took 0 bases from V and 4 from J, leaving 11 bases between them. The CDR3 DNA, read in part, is TGTGCCAGCAGCTTGGTGGGGGCAGAAAATCAGCCC. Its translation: CASSLVGAENQP. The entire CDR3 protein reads CASSLVGAENQPQHF.

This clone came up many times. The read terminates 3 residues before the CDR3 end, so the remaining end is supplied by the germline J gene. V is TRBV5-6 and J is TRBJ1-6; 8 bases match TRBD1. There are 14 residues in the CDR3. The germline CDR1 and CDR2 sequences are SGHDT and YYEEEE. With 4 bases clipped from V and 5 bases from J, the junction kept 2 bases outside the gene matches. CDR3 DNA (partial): TGTGCCAGCAGCCAGGGGGCGGATAATTCACCC. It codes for CASSQGADNSP. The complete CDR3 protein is CASSQGADNSPLHF.

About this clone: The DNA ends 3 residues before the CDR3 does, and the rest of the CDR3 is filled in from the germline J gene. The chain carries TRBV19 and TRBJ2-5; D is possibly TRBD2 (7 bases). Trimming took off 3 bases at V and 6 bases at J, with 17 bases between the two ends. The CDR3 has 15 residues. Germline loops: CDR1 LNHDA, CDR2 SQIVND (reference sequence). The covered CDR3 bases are TGTGCCAGTAGTATGGGTGTGGTGGGGGGGCAGACC. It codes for CASSMGVVGGQT. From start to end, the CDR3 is CASSMGVVGGQTQYF.

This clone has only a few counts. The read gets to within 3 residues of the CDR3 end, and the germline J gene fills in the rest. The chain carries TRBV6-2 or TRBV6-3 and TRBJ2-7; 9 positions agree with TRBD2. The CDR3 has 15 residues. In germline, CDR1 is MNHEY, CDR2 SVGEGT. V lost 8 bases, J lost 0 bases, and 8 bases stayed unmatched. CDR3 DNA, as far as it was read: TGTGCCAGCCGACTAGCGGAGACATTCTCCTACGAG. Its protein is CASRLAETFSYE. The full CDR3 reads CASRLAETFSYEQYF.

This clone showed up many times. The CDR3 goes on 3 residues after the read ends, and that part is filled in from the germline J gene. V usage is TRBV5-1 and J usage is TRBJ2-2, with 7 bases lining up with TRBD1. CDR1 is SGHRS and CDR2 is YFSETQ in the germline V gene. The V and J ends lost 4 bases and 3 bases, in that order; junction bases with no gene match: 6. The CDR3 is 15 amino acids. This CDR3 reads CASSTRQGDTGELFF. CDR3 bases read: TGCGCCAGCAGCACCCGACAGGGAGACACCGGGGAG.

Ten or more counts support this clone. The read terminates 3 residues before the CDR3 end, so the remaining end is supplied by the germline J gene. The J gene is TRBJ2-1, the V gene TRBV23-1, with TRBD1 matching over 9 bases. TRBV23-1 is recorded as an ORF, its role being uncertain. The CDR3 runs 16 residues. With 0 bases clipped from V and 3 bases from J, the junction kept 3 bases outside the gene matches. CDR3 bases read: TGCGCCAGCAGTCAATCTGGACAGGGGTACTACAATGAG. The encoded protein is CASSQSGQGYYNE. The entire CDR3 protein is CASSQSGQGYYNEQFF.

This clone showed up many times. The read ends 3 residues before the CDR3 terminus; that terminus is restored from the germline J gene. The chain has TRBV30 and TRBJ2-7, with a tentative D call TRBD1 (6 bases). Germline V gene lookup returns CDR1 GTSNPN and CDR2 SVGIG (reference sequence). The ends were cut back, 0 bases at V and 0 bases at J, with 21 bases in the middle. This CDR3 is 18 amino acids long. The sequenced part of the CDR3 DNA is TGTGCCTGGAGTGTACCACTACCCAAAACGGACAGCTCCTACGAG. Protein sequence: CAWSVPLPKTDSSYE. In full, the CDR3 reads CAWSVPLPKTDSSYEQYF.

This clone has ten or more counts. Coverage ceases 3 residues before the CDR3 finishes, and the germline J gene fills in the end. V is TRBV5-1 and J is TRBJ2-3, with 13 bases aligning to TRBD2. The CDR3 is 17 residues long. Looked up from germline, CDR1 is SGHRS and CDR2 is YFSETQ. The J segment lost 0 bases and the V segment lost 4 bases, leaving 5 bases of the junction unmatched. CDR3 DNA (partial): TGCGCCAGCAGCCTGTGGACTAGCGGGAGTAGCACAGATACG. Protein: CASSLWTSGSSTDT. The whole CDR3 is CASSLWTSGSSTDTQYF.

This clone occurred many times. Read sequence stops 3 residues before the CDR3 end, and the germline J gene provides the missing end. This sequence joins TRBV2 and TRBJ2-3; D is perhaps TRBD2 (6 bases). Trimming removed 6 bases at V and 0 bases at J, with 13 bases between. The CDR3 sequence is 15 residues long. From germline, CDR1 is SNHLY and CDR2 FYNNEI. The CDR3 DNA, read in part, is TGTGCCAGCAGCGTTGACGGAGGGAGCACAGATACG. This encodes CASSVDGGSTDT. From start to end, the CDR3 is CASSVDGGSTDTQYF.

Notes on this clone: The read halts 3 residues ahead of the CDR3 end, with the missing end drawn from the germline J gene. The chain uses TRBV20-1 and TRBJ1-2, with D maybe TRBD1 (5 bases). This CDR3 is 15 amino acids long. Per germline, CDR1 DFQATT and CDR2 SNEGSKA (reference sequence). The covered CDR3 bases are TGCAGTGCCCCGGGGGTGGCAAAGAGGGCGTTAGGC. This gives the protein CSAPGVAKRALG. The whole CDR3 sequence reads CSAPGVAKRALGYTF.

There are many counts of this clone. The covered CDR3 bases are TGTGCCAGCAGCTTAGCAGCAGGAAATGAG. Its protein is CASSLAAGNE. The full CDR3 protein is CASSLAAGNEQFF. This chain joins TRBV7-3 and TRBJ2-1, with unresolved D. The CDR3 end falls 3 residues outside the read, so it is completed with the germline J gene. Germline V gene data show CDR1 as SGHTA and CDR2 as FQGTGA. The CDR3 runs 13 residues. Trimming stripped 2 bases from V and 7 bases from J, with 9 bases between. Based on the CDR3 plus reference TRBV7-3 and TRBJ2-1, the full variable domain is GAGVSQTPSNKVTEKGKYVELRCDPISGHTALYWYRQSLGQGPEFLIYFQGTGAADDSGLPNDRFFAVRPEGSVSTLKIQRTERGDSAVYLCASSLAAGNEQFFGPGTRLTVL.

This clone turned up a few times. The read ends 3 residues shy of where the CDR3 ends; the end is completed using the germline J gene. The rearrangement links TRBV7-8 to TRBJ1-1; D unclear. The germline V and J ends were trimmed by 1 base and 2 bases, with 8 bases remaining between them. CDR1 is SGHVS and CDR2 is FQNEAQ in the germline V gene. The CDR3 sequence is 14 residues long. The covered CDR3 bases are TGTGCCAGCAGCTTAGACAGAGTAAACACTGAA. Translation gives CASSLDRVNTE. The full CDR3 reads CASSLDRVNTEAFF. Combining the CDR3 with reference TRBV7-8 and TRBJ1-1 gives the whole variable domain GAGVSQSPRYKVAKRGQDVALRCDPISGHVSLFWYQQALGQGPEFLTYFQNEAQLDKSGLPSDRFFAERPEGSVSTLKIQRTQQEDSAVYLCASSLDRVNTEAFFGQGTRLTVV.